In its sample, the clone carrying this TCR beta chain was seen many times. Its antigen is not known. Attached unique molecular identifiers marked individual cDNA molecules. Using its own MiXCR run on the 5' RACE reads, TCRdb lists one record per CDR3 protein. This sample carries tens of thousands of distinct CDR3 sequences, approximately 10% of them seen once, and the ten largest clones take almost 4%. The data were obtained in a study of early T cells in non-severe SARS-CoV-2 infection. On the study more broadly: Sequencing was performed on bulk RNA from unsorted whole blood, leaving chains unpaired. General study points: Lookups in VDJdb leaned toward anti-spike CD8 responses and missed private and CD4 specificities.

CDR3 length: 15 amino acids. Germline loops: CDR1 SGHTA, CDR2 FQGTGA. The V gene lost 3 bases and the J gene lost 0 bases, with 10 bases spanning the gap. The material sequenced was whole blood, taken at baseline. The rearrangement joins TRBV7-3 to TRBJ2-3; weak D call: TRBD2 (5 bases). This clonotype was sampled from an adult who was a healthcare worker with PCR-confirmed SARS-CoV-2 infection or an uninfected control (not recorded which). Here the CDR3 reads CASSFGVTSTDTQYF. The CDR3 region has the DNA TGTGCCAGCAGCTTCGGGGTAACTAGCACAGATACGCAGTATTTT.